Below, 26 T cell receptor beta chains from the same sample are listed, as sequenced in a study of blood T cell repertoires in COVID-19. Sequencing was performed with immunoSEQ multiplex PCR; in TCRdb, only in-frame clones are kept and a portion is missing. The table has about 390,000 clones, approximately 90% seen once. The specimen sequenced was PBMCs or T cells enriched from blood (not recorded which). Receptor source: a woman aged 45-65 years who had recovered from COVID-19.

A remark on this clone: Other DNA sequences in this sample translate to the same CDR3. This chain links TRBV6-5 with TRBJ1-3; weak D call: TRBD1 (5 bases). This CDR3 has 14 amino acids. Trimming stripped 3 bases from V and 0 bases from J, with 6 bases between. CDR1 and CDR2 from the germline V gene are MNHEY and SVGAGI. The CDR3 reads CASSYDSSGNTIYF. CDR3 nucleotides: TGTGCCAGCAGTTATGACAGCTCTGGAAACACCATATATTTT.

DNA of the CDR3: TGTGCCAGCAGTAGGGGGACAGGGCTGGGCACTGAAGCTTTCTTT. Translated, it gives CASSRGTGLGTEAFF. The genes are TRBV6-5 and TRBJ1-1; TRBD1 matches 9 bases. The V gene's germline CDR1 is MNHEY and CDR2 SVGAGI. The CDR3 contains 15 residues. V lost 5 bases to trimming and J lost 4 bases; unmatched junction nucleotides: 8.

This sequence joins TRBV24-1 and TRBJ1-2; TRBD1 matches at 8 bases. Per germline, CDR1 KGHDR and CDR2 SFDVKD. The CDR3 is made up of 13 amino acids. The ends lost 5 bases at V and 5 bases at J; junction bases unmatched: 3. The DNA for the CDR3 is TGTGCCACCAGTGCTGGACAGGGTTATGGCTACACCTTC. Translating it yields CATSAGQGYGYTF.

The rearrangement links TRBV4-2 to TRBJ1-2, with a possible D match to TRBD1 (6 bases). The CDR3 length is 13 residues. Trimming cost V 1 base and J 4 bases, with 7 bases left between them. CDR1 and CDR2 from the germline V gene are LGHNA and YNFKEQ. The CDR3 DNA reads as TGTGCCAGCAGCCAAGGGGGGCCCTATGGCTACACCTTC. It specifies CASSQGGPYGYTF.

The chain carries TRBV2 and TRBJ1-4; D remains ambiguous. The V gene's germline CDR1 is SNHLY and CDR2 FYNNEI. Trimming cost V 6 bases and J 5 bases, with 13 bases left between them. CDR3 length: 14 residues. CDR3 protein: CASRVTRLNEKLFF. CDR3 DNA: TGTGCCAGCAGAGTGACACGCCTGAATGAAAAACTGTTTTTT.

This chain connects TRBV30 to TRBJ1-2; unclear D gene. CDR1 and CDR2 (germline): GTSNPN, SVGIG (reference sequence). Trimming took off 1 base at V and 7 bases at J, with 16 bases between the two ends. The CDR3 length is 14 residues. CDR3 nucleotides: TGTGCCTGGAGTGCCCCGGGTCGACGACCTGGCTACACCTTC. This encodes CAWSAPGRRPGYTF.

The CDR3 bases are TGTGCCATCAGTGAGCCCACAACCTATGGCTACACCTTC. It translates to CAISEPTTYGYTF. The V gene is TRBV10-3, the J gene TRBJ1-2; D is undetermined. This CDR3 comprises 13 residues. Germline-derived CDR1 and CDR2 are ENHRY and SYGVKD. Deletions cut 2 bases from V and 4 bases from J, with 8 bases between.

This clone was seen more than once but under ten times. The chain uses TRBV5-8 and TRBJ1-2, with TRBD1 as a possible D gene (6 bases). Germline V gene lookup returns CDR1 SGHTS and CDR2 YDEGEE. The V gene lost 1 base and the J gene lost 7 bases, with 20 bases spanning the gap. The CDR3 covers 16 residues. The CDR3 DNA sequence: TGTGCCAGCAGCTTGAGGGGCGCACAGGGTGTTCTTGGCTACACCTTC. It specifies CASSLRGAQGVLGYTF.

This chain connects TRBV6-4 to TRBJ1-1; 9 positions match TRBD1. CDR1 is MRHNA, CDR2 SNTAGT, per germline. The junction had 8 bases not matched to a gene; V was cut back by 4 bases and J by 5 bases. The CDR3 is 15 residues long. The CDR3 protein is CASSVTDRGRTEAFF. The CDR3 nucleotides are TGTGCCAGCAGTGTCACGGACAGGGGACGAACTGAAGCTTTCTTT.

The chain joins TRBV25-1 to TRBJ2-2; D gene uncertain. This CDR3 has 11 amino acids. Trimming removed 4 bases from V and 6 bases from J, with 3 bases in between. Germline CDR1 and CDR2: MGHDK and SYGVNS. The CDR3 sequence is CASSASGELFF. Here the CDR3 DNA reads TGTGCCAGCAGTGCGTCCGGGGAGCTGTTTTTT.

V usage is TRBV7-2 and J usage is TRBJ1-2, with TRBD1 matching over 7 bases. Germline CDR1 SGHTA, CDR2 FQGNSA. CDR3 length: 15 amino acids. V lost 2 bases, J lost 8 bases, and 11 bases stayed unmatched. The CDR3 is CASSLPHSDRVGYTF. For the CDR3, the DNA is TGTGCCAGCAGCTTACCCCACTCCGACAGGGTGGGCTACACCTTC.

The chain couples TRBV2 to TRBJ2-1; 10 bases match TRBD2. Trimming at V came to 4 bases and at J to 8 bases, leaving 5 bases not matched to a gene. This CDR3 is 14 amino acids long. Germline loops: CDR1 SNHLY, CDR2 FYNNEI. CDR3 region: CASSGSGGGDEQFF. In nucleotides, the CDR3 is TGTGCCAGCAGTGGGAGCGGGGGGGGTGATGAGCAGTTCTTC.

The J gene is TRBJ1-2, the V gene TRBV30; tentatively, D is TRBD1 (5 bases). Germline CDR1 GTSNPN, CDR2 SVGIG (reference sequence). V was shortened by 1 base and J by 9 bases, with 12 bases between the two germline ends. The CDR3 length is 12 residues. CDR3 amino acids: CAWSAWGPSYTF. CDR3 bases: TGTGCCTGGAGTGCATGGGGCCCTAGCTACACCTTC. The full variable domain, rest sourced from reference TRBV30 and TRBJ1-2, is SQTIHQWPATLVQPVGSPLSLECTVEGTSNPNLYWYRQAAGRGLQLLFYSVGIGQISSEVPQNLSASRPQDRQFILSSKKLLLSDSGFYLCAWSAWGPSYTFGSGTRLTVV.

This chain uses TRBV30 with TRBJ2-7; 8 bases are a match to TRBD1. V was clipped by 0 bases and J by 6 bases; unmatched bases: 13. Germline values: CDR1 GTSNPN, CDR2 SVGIG (reference sequence). The CDR3 runs 16 residues. DNA of the CDR3: TGTGCCTGGAGTGTAACGCCGACAGGGGTGGTGAGCGAGCAGTACTTC. Its protein is CAWSVTPTGVVSEQYF.

The chain uses TRBV19 and TRBJ1-1; 7 nucleotides match TRBD1. This CDR3 region has 14 residues. The trim removed 7 bases at V and 0 bases at J, leaving 5 bases unmatched. CDR1 and CDR2 (germline): LNHDA, SQIVND (reference sequence). DNA for the CDR3: TGTGCCAGTAAAGGACAGGAGATGAACACTGAAGCTTTCTTT. Translated: CASKGQEMNTEAFF. Full variable domain (outside the CDR3, taken from reference TRBV19 and TRBJ1-1): DGGITQSPKYLFRKEGQNVTLSCEQNLNHDAMYWYRQDPGQGLRLIYYSQIVNDFQKGDIAEGYSVSREKKESFPLTVTSAQKNPTAFYLCASKGQEMNTEAFFGQGTRLTVV.

The CDR3 loop reads CASSLTGNEKLFF. In nucleotides, the CDR3 is TGCGCCAGCAGCTTGACGGGGAATGAAAAACTGTTTTTT. V usage is TRBV5-1 and J usage is TRBJ1-4; D gene ambiguous. Trimming pared 1 base from V and 5 bases from J, leaving 6 bases between. Germline V gene lookup returns CDR1 SGHRS and CDR2 YFSETQ. The CDR3 length is 13 residues.

The chain carries TRBV5-8 and TRBJ1-3; unclear D gene. CDR1 is SGHTS and CDR2 is YDEGEE in the germline V gene. Trimming stripped 3 bases from V and 6 bases from J, with 16 bases between. CDR3 size: 15 residues. DNA of the CDR3: TGTGCCAGCAGCTGGTCATCGGGTCTGGAAAACACCATATATTTT. Amino acids: CASSWSSGLENTIYF.

The rearrangement uses TRBV5-1 and TRBJ1-1, with a tentative D call TRBD1 (5 bases). Germline V CDR1 and CDR2: SGHRS, YFSETQ. The CDR3 spans 16 residues. Between the trimmed V and J ends, which lost 0 bases and 0 bases, there was a span of 12 bases. CDR3 nucleotide sequence: TGCGCCAGCAGCTTGGCGGGGGGGAAAATGAACACTGAAGCTTTCTTT. Its translation: CASSLAGGKMNTEAFF.

The V gene is TRBV6-5, the J gene TRBJ1-2; 8 bases are a match to TRBD1. V dropped 5 bases and J dropped 0; count of bases not matched to a gene: 5. Germline CDR1 and CDR2: MNHEY and SVGAGI. This CDR3 region has 15 residues. CDR3 in amino acids: CASSRETGANYGYTF. CDR3 DNA: TGTGCCAGCAGTCGTGAGACAGGGGCTAACTATGGCTACACCTTC.

This rearrangement joins TRBV18 to TRBJ2-7; 10 bases match TRBD1. Trimming removed 5 bases from V and 2 bases from J; junction bases left unmatched: 6. The germline CDR1 and CDR2 sequences are KGHSH and LQKENI. CDR3 length: 15 residues. The CDR3 DNA sequence: TGTGCCAGCTCAGGCTGGGACAGGGGCACCTACGAGCAGTACTTC. This sequence encodes CASSGWDRGTYEQYF.

The chain uses TRBV2 and TRBJ1-5, with TRBD1 matching over 7 bases. Germline CDR1 and CDR2: SNHLY and FYNNEI. The CDR3 extends over 17 amino acids. V dropped 2 bases and J dropped 0; count of bases not matched to a gene: 7. The CDR3 DNA is TGTGCCAGCAGTGAAATTAGGGGGCCCTATAGCAATCAGCCCCAGCATTTT. Residues: CASSEIRGPYSNQPQHF.

The gene calls are TRBV10-3 and TRBJ1-2; no clear D gene. Between the trimmed V and J ends, which lost 4 bases and 1 base, there was a span of 4 bases. The CDR3 is 12 amino acids. CDR1 is ENHRY, CDR2 SYGVKD, per germline. The CDR3 nucleotides are TGTGCCATCAGTGCAAATAACTATGGCTACACCTTC. Translation: CAISANNYGYTF.

The V gene is TRBV25-1, the J gene TRBJ2-4; D is unresolved. The CDR3 sequence is 15 residues long. With 2 bases removed from V and 0 bases from J, the gap between germline ends came to 8 bases. Looked up from germline, CDR1 is MGHDK and CDR2 is SYGVNS. CDR3 DNA sequence: TGTGCCAGCAGTGAAGGTCAGATAGCCAAAAACATTCAGTACTTC. It translates to CASSEGQIAKNIQYF.

The chain carries TRBV30 and TRBJ2-7, with a weak D call TRBD1 (6 bases). Looked up from germline, CDR1 is GTSNPN and CDR2 is SVGIG (reference sequence). The CDR3 has 10 amino acids. V was cut by 5 bases and J by 13 bases, with 15 bases left in between. DNA for the CDR3: TGTGCCTGGGAAGGACAGCGAAGATACTTC. This codes for CAWEGQRRYF.

This chain connects TRBV2 to TRBJ1-5; the D gene is possibly TRBD1 (6 bases). The V end lost 6 bases, the J end lost 3 bases, and 12 bases lay between the germline ends. This CDR3 spans 14 amino acids. Looked up from germline, CDR1 is SNHLY and CDR2 is FYNNEI. CDR3 coding DNA: TGTGCCAGCAGAGGACAGAGACTCAATCAGCCCCAGCATTTT. Translation: CASRGQRLNQPQHF. The entire variable domain, with the rest obtained from reference TRBV2 and TRBJ1-5, is as follows: EPEVTQTPSHQVTQMGQEVILRCVPISNHLYFYWYRQILGQKVEFLVSFYNNEISEKSEIFDDQFSVERPDGSNFTLKIRSTKLEDSAMYFCASRGQRLNQPQHFGDGTRLSIL.

V usage is TRBV10-3 and J usage is TRBJ1-2; 7 bases fit TRBD1. The CDR3 has 11 amino acids. The V gene end was trimmed by 8 bases and the J gene end by 6 bases; junction bases not matched to a gene: 3. Germline values: CDR1 ENHRY, CDR2 SYGVKD. The CDR3 sequence is CAIRQGDGYTF. CDR3 coding DNA: TGTGCCATCCGACAGGGTGATGGCTACACCTTC.